Listed below are T cell receptor beta chains from one sample, sequenced in a study of T cell responses to AZD1222 COVID-19 vaccine. Profiled with immunoSEQ multiplex PCR; TCRdb holds only in-frame clones, not every one. In the table there are roughly 120,000 clones, under 85% of which are singletons. The sample in question was peripheral blood, obtained on day 0 of AZD1222 vaccination. These receptors were taken from an adult in good health. Both conserved end residues are part of each CDR3. D genes are given only for firm matches. Size is stated for part of the rows, as once, few or many counts, or as a class when the clone is expanded.

v_gene	abundance	d_gene	j_gene	CDR3aa	CDR3nt
TRBV11-3	NA	TRBD2	TRBJ2-1	CASSPGLASNEQFF	TGTGCCAGCAGCCCGGGACTAGCGAGTAATGAGCAGTTCTTC
TRBV9	NA	NA	TRBJ1-2	CASSVAGDNYGYTF	TGTGCCAGCAGCGTAGCAGGGGATAACTATGGCTACACCTTC
TRBV28	NA	TRBD2	TRBJ2-1	CASRTTSGGRNEQFF	TGTGCCAGCAGAACAACTAGCGGGGGGCGCAATGAGCAGTTCTTC
TRBV5-1	NA	NA	TRBJ2-7	CASSLVDNSYEQYF	TGCGCCAGCAGCTTGGTAGACAACAGCTACGAGCAGTACTTC
TRBV27	NA	NA	TRBJ2-7	CASSLSGIGGKSYEQYF	TGTGCCAGCAGTTTATCGGGCATAGGGGGGAAATCCTACGAGCAGTACTTC
TRBV18	NA	NA	TRBJ2-2	CASSRPTVNTGELFF	TGTGCCAGCTCACGCCCGACGGTGAACACCGGGGAGCTGTTTTTT
TRBV2	once	TRBD1	TRBJ1-2	CASSEADRGIFGYGYTF	TGTGCCAGCAGTGAAGCGGACAGGGGGATTTTCGGCTATGGCTACACCTTC
TRBV7-9	NA	NA	TRBJ1-1	CASSSRGIGDTEAFF	TGTGCCAGCAGCTCAAGAGGGATAGGAGACACTGAAGCTTTCTTT
TRBV2	NA	NA	TRBJ1-2	CASSPTAPKGYTF	TGTGCCAGCAGCCCGACAGCCCCCAAGGGCTACACCTTC
TRBV19	NA	NA	TRBJ2-7	CASSKTGGVLGYEQYF	TGTGCCAGTAGTAAAACAGGGGGGGTCCTCGGGTACGAGCAGTACTTC
TRBV12-5	NA	NA	TRBJ1-5	CASGFGQYNQPQHF	TGTGCTAGTGGTTTCGGACAGTACAATCAGCCCCAGCATTTT
TRBV30	NA	NA	TRBJ1-1	CAWGRPGGLTEAFF	TGTGCCTGGGGAAGGCCGGGGGGCCTCACTGAAGCTTTCTTT
TRBV18	NA	NA	TRBJ1-1	CASSPMNTEAFF	TGTGCCAGCTCACCAATGAACACTGAAGCTTTCTTT
TRBV6-4	NA	TRBD2	TRBJ2-3	CASSGDGGAADTQYF	TGTGCCAGCAGTGGAGACGGGGGGGCAGCAGATACGCAGTATTTT
TRBV11-2	NA	NA	TRBJ1-5	CASSPRGVGNQPQHF	TGTGCCAGCAGCCCTCGTGGGGTGGGCAATCAGCCCCAGCATTTT
TRBV7-6	NA	TRBD1	TRBJ2-5	CASSRYGQGDQETQYF	TGTGCCAGCAGCCGATACGGACAGGGGGACCAAGAGACCCAGTACTTC
TRBV19	NA	NA	TRBJ2-5	CASSIGASPNKETQYF	TGTGCCAGTAGTATAGGGGCGAGCCCCAACAAAGAGACCCAGTACTTC
TRBV6-5	NA	TRBD1	TRBJ1-2	CASSDRGGYGYTF	TGTGCCAGCAGCGACAGGGGTGGCTATGGCTACACCTTC
TRBV7-9	NA	NA	TRBJ1-5	CASSLDPGENQPQHF	TGTGCCAGCAGCTTAGACCCAGGGGAAAATCAGCCCCAGCATTTT